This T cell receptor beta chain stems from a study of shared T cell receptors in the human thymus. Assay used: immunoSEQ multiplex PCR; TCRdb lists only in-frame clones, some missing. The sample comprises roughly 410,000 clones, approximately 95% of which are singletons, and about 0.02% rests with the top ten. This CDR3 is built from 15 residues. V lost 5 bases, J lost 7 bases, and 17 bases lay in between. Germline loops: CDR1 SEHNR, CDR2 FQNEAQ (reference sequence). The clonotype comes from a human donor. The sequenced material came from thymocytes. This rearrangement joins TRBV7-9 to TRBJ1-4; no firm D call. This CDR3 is CASSPSTSRGEKLFF. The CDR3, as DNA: TGTGCCAGCAGCCCAAGTACCTCAAGAGGTGAAAAACTGTTTTTT.